The sample holds one count of the clone carrying this T cell receptor beta chain. The antigen is not known. The sample is drawn from a study of CD8 T cells in Susac syndrome. The study, taken as a whole, reports: Regarding the TCR sequencing and HLA analysis, the study admitted that a relatively small number of individuals were involved.

Random-hexamer reverse transcription was applied to about 0.5 to 1 ug RNA. Via MiXCR, TCRdb re-called the immunoSEQ multiplex PCR reads, giving one row per CDR3 protein. Among a few hundred thousand distinct CDR3 sequences listed, around 89% were seen once. Trimming cost V 3 bases and J 1 base, with 5 bases left between them. The CDR3 loop spans 12 amino acids. The germline V gene encodes CDR1 SQVTM and CDR2 ANQGSEA. This receptor was obtained from a human donor with multiple sclerosis. The material sequenced was CD8+ T cells from PBMCs. The genes are TRBV29-1 and TRBJ2-3; D unresolved. This chain's CDR3 is CSVEGGTDTQYF. CDR3 coding DNA: TGCAGCGTTGAGGGTGGCACAGATACGCAGTATTTT.